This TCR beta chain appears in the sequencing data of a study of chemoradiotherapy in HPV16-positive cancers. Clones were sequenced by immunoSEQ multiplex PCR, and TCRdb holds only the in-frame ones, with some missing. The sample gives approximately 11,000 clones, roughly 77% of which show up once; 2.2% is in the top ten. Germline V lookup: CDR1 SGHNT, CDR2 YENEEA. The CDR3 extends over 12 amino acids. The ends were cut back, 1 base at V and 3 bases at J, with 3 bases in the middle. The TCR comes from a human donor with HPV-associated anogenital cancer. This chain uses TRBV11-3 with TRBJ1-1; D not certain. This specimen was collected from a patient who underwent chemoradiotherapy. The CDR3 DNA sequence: TGTGCCAGCAGCTTAGGGGACACTGAAGCTTTCTTT. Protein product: CASSLGDTEAFF.